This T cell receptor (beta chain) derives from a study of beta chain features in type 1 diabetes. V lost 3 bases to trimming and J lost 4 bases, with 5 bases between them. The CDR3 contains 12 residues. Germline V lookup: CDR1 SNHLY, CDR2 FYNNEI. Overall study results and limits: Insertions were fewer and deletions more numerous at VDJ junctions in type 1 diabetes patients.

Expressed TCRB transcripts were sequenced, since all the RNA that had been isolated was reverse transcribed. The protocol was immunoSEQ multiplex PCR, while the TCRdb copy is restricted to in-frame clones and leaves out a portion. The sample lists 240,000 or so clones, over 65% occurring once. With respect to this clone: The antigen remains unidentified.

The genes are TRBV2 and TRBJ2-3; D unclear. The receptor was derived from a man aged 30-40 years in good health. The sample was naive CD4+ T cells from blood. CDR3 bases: TGTGCCAGCAGTGAGGGTGCAGATACGCAGTATTTT. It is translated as CASSEGADTQYF.